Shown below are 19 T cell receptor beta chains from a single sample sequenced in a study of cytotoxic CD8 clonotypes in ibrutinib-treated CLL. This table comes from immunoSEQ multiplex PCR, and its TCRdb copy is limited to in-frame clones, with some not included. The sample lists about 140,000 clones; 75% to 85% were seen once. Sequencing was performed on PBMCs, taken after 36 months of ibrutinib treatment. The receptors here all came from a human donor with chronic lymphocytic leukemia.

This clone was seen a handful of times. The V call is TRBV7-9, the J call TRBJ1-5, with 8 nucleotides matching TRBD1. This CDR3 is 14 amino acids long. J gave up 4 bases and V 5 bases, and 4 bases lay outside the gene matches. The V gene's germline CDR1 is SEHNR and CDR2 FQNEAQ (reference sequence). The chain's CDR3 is CASSPRDRNQPQHF. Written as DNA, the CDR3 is TGTGCCAGCAGCCCTAGGGACAGGAATCAGCCCCAGCATTTT.

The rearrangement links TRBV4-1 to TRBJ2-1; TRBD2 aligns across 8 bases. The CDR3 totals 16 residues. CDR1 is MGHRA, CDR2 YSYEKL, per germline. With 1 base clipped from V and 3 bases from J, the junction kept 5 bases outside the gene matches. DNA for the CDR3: TGCGCCAGCAGCCAAGGACGGAGCGGGAGCTACAATGAGCAGTTCTTC. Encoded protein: CASSQGRSGSYNEQFF.

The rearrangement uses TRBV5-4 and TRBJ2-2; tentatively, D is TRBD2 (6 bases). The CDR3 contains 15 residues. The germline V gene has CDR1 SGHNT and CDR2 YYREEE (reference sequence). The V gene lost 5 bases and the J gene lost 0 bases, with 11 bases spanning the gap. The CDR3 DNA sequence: TGTGCCAGCAGGGGAGGAGGGACGAACACCGGGGAGCTGTTTTTT. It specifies CASRGGGTNTGELFF.

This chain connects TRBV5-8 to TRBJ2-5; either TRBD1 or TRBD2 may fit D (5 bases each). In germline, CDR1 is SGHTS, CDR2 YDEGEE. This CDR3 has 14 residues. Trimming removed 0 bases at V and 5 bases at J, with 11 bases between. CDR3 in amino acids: CASSLGREWETQYF. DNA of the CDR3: TGTGCCAGCAGCTTGGGCAGGGAGTGGGAGACCCAGTACTTC.

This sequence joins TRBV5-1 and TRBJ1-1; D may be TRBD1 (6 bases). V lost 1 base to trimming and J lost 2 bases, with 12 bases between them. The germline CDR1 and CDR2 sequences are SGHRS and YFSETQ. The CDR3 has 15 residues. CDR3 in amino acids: CASSLSPGGNTEAFF. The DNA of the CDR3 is TGCGCCAGCAGCTTGTCACCCGGGGGCAACACTGAAGCTTTCTTT. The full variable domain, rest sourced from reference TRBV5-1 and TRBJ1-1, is KAGVTQTPRYLIKTRGQQVTLSCSPISGHRSVSWYQQTPGQGLQFLFEYFSETQRNKGNFPGRFSGRQFSNSRSEMNVSTLELGDSALYLCASSLSPGGNTEAFFGQGTRLTVV.

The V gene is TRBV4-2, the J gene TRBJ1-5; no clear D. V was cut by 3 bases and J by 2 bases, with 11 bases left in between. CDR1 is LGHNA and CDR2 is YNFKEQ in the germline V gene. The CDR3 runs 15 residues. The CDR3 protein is CASSQGRGGNQPQHF. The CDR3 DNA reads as TGTGCCAGCAGCCAGGGCCGCGGGGGCAATCAGCCCCAGCATTTT.

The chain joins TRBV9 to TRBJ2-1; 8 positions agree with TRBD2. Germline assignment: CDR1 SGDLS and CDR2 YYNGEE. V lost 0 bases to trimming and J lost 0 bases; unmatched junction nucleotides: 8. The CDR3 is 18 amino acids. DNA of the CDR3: TGTGCCAGCAGCGTAGCTCTGGTAGCGGGATTCTCCTACAATGAGCAGTTCTTC. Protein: CASSVALVAGFSYNEQFF.

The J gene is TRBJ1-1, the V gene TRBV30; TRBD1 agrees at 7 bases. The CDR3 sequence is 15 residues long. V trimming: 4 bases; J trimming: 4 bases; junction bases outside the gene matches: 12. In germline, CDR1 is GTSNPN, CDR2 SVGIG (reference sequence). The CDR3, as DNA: TGTGCCTGGAAAAGACAGGGTTTAAAGGGCACTGAAGCTTTCTTT. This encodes CAWKRQGLKGTEAFF.

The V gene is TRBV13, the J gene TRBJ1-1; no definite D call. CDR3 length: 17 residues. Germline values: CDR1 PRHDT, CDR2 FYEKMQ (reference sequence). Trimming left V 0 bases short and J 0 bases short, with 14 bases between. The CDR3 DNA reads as TGTGCCAGCAGCTTAGGCCCAGGACTCACCATGAACACTGAAGCTTTCTTT. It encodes CASSLGPGLTMNTEAFF.

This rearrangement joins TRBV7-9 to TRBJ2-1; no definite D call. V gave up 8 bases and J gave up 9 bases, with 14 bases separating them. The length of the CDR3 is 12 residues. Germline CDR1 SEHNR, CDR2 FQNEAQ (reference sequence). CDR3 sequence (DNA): TGTGCCAGCCTTTCGGTGGGCCCTGAGCAGTTCTTC. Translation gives CASLSVGPEQFF. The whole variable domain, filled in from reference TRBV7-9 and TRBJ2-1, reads DTGVSQNPRHKITKRGQNVTFRCDPISEHNRLYWYRQTLGQGPEFLTYFQNEAQLEKSRLLSDRFSAERPKGSFSTLEIQRTEQGDSAMYLCASLSVGPEQFFGPGTRLTVL.

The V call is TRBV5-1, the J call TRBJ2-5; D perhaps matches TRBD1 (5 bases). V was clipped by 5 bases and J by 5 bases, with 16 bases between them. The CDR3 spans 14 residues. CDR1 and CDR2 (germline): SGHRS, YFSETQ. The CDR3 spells CASRGPPKGETQYF. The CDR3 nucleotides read TGCGCCAGCAGGGGGCCCCCTAAGGGGGAGACCCAGTACTTC.

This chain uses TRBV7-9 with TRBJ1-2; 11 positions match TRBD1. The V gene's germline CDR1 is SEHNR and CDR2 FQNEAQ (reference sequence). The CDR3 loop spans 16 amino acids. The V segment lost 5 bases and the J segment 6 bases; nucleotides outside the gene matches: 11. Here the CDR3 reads CASSPGTGGFSDGYTF. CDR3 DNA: TGTGCCAGCAGCCCCGGGACAGGGGGTTTTTCTGATGGCTACACCTTC.

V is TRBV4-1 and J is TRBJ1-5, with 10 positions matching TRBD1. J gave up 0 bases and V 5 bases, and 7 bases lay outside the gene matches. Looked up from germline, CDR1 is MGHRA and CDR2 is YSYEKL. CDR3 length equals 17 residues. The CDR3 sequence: CASSKGQGGYSNQPQHF. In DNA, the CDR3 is TGCGCCAGCAGCAAAGGACAGGGGGGCTATAGCAATCAGCCCCAGCATTTT.

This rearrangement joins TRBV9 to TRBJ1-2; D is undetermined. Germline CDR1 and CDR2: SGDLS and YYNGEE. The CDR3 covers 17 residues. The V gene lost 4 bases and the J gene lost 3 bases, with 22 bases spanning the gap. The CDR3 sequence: CASSPQGTPQKHYGYTF. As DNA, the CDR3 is TGTGCCAGCAGCCCACAAGGAACCCCCCAGAAACACTATGGCTACACCTTC.

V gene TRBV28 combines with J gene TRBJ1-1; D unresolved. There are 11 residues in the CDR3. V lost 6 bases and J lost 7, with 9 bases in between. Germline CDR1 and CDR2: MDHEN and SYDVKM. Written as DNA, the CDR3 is TGTGCCAGCAGGTGGAGCCTTGAAGCTTTCTTT. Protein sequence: CASRWSLEAFF.

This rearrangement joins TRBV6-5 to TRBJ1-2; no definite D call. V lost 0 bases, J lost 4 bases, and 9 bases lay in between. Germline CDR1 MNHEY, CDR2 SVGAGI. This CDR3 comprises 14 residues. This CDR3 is CASSYSPALYGYTF. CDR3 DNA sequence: TGTGCCAGCAGTTACTCACCGGCGCTCTATGGCTACACCTTC.

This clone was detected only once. DNA for the CDR3: TGCAGCGTTGACCCCGGCCTAGCCAAAAACATTCAGTACTTC. The encoded protein is CSVDPGLAKNIQYF. V and J are TRBV29-1 and TRBJ2-4; no clear D gene. The CDR3 contains 14 residues. V was pared by 3 bases and J by 0 bases, with 9 bases between. Germline-derived CDR1 and CDR2 are SQVTM and ANQGSEA.

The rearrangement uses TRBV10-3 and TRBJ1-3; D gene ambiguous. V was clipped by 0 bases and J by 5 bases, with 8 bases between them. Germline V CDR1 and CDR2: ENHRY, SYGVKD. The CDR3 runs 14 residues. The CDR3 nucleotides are TGTGCCATCAGTGAGTCGGATATGAGAAACACCATATATTTT. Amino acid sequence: CAISESDMRNTIYF.

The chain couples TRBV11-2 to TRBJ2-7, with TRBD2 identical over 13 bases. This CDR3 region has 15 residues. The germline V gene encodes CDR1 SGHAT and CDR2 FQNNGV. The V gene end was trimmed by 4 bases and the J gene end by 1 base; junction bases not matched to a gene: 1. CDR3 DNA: TGTGCCAGCAGCTCACTAGCGGGAGGGTCCTACGAGCAGTACTTC. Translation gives CASSSLAGGSYEQYF.